A selection of T cell receptor beta chains follows, all from one sample in a study of response to subunit inactivated influenza vaccine. TCRdb used MiXCR to reprocess the RT-PCR reads, holding one entry per CDR3 protein. The sample lists about 700,000 distinct CDR3 sequences; approximately 15% were seen once. The sample was PBMCs from blood, taken around 14 days before vaccination. The origin of the receptors is a man in his forties or fifties who received an inactivated influenza vaccine. CDR3s include the opening cysteine and the closing phenylalanine or tryptophan. The D gene is left open where the match is weak. Clone size is not always given. Where it is, it says once, few, many or a class for expanded clones.

abundance	d_gene	v_gene	len	j_gene	CDR3nt	CDR3aa
few	-	TRBV12-3/TRBV12-4	12	TRBJ2-7	TGTGCCAGCAGTTCCAAAGGGATCGAGCAGTACTTC	CASSSKGIEQYF
-	-	TRBV3-1	14	TRBJ2-5	TGTGCCAGCAGCCAAGCTCGTCAGCAAGAGACCCAGTACTTC	CASSQARQQETQYF
-	-	TRBV9	15	TRBJ2-1	TGTGCCAGCAGCGTAGCGGGCAGGGTGGGCGATGAGCAGTTCTTC	CASSVAGRVGDEQFF
few	-	TRBV7-2	15	TRBJ2-7	TGTGCCAGCAACCTAAAGTCTTTGTCGGGGTACGAGCAGTACTTC	CASNLKSLSGYEQYF
many	-	TRBV27	17	TRBJ2-1	TGTGCCAGCAGCTTGTCCGGGGCCATCCGCTCCTACAATGAGCAGTTCTTC	CASSLSGAIRSYNEQFF
few	-	TRBV12-3/TRBV12-4	18	TRBJ2-5	TGTGCCAGCAGTTTAGTGGGCGCGCGGCGGAAACCTCAAGAGACCCAGTACTTC	CASSLVGARRKPQETQYF
-	-	TRBV7-2	13	TRBJ2-1	TGTGCCAGCACTGGGACCCCCCACAATGAGCAGTTCTTC	CASTGTPHNEQFF
-	TRBD2	TRBV20-1	15	TRBJ2-3	TGCAGTGCTCGCCATCACGGGAGGGCCCGGGATACGCAGTATTTT	CSARHHGRARDTQYF
many	TRBD1	TRBV7-9	14	TRBJ2-7	TGTGCCAGCAATTCCGGACAGGGAACAACCGAGCAGTACTTC	CASNSGQGTTEQYF
many	TRBD2	TRBV4-2	20	TRBJ2-1	TGTGCCAGCAGCCATCCTACCGGGACTAGCGGGAAAAATATAAACAATGAGCAGTTCTTC	CASSHPTGTSGKNINNEQFF